This entry describes one TCR beta chain. Its antigen is unidentified. The data were taken from a study of cytomegalovirus exposure and HLA in healthy donors. Study-wide findings and caveats: Many donors shared some public TCRs, even though most TCR sequences were rare. Some V segments could not be told apart, so they were left out, TRBV6-2 and TRBV6-3 among them.

Both 60 Vbeta primers and 13 Jbeta primers went into the PCR. Repertoires were generated with immunoSEQ multiplex PCR, while TCRdb's copy carries only in-frame clones and drops some. This table has hundreds of thousands of clones, approximately 80% appearing once. The CDR3 is made up of 13 amino acids. V lost 3 bases and J lost 5, with 8 bases in between. The germline V gene has CDR1 WNHNN and CDR2 SYGVQD (reference sequence). Sequenced input: PBMCs. The chain employs TRBV10-1 and TRBJ1-5; no firm D call. The receptor was isolated from a girl aged 2 to 9 in good health and CMV-seronegative. The CDR3 loop reads CASSERGDQPQHF. The CDR3 bases are TGCGCCAGCAGTGAAAGAGGCGATCAGCCCCAGCATTTT.